These T cell receptor beta chains were read from a single sample in a study of control samples from healthy donors and cancer patients. Sequencing was performed with immunoSEQ multiplex PCR; in TCRdb, only in-frame clones are kept and a portion is missing. The sample lists some 130,000 clones, approximately 92% occurring once. The material sequenced was blood. The receptors here all came from a man aged 35 to 55 in good health. Both conserved end residues are part of each CDR3. D genes are given only for firm matches. Size is stated for part of the rows, as once, few or many counts, or as a class when the clone is expanded.

clone size,D gene,CDR3 length,J gene,V gene,CDR3 protein,CDR3 DNA
.,TRBD1,19,TRBJ1-2,TRBV4-1,CASSQDREGGQGPLFGYTF,TGCGCCAGCAGCCAAGATCGCGAGGGGGGACAGGGTCCTTTGTTTGGCTACACCTTC
.,.,15,TRBJ1-1,TRBV11-2,CASSLGGILNTEAFF,TGTGCCAGCAGCTTAGGGGGCATCCTGAACACTGAAGCTTTCTTT
.,.,12,TRBJ1-5,TRBV6-5,CASIYIPQPQHF,TGTGCCAGCATTTACATCCCTCAGCCCCAGCATTTT
.,.,16,TRBJ2-5,TRBV5-4,CASSSGVRGYQETQYF,TGTGCCAGCAGCTCCGGGGTGCGGGGCTACCAAGAGACCCAGTACTTC
.,.,15,TRBJ2-1,TRBV5-1,CASSLGGRGFDEQFF,TGCGCCAGCAGCTTGGGGGGGCGGGGATTCGATGAGCAGTTCTTC
.,.,12,TRBJ2-7,TRBV2,CASTGQSYEQYF,TGTGCCAGCACGGGGCAGTCCTACGAGCAGTACTTC
.,TRBD2,16,TRBJ2-1,TRBV6-1,CASSEASGVSYNEQFF,TGTGCCAGCAGTGAGGCTAGCGGGGTCTCCTACAATGAGCAGTTCTTC
.,.,13,TRBJ1-1,TRBV7-2,CASRGVGTTEAFF,TGTGCCAGCAGAGGAGTGGGGACAACGGAAGCTTTCTTT
.,TRBD2,16,TRBJ2-3,TRBV10-3,CAITGLGSGGADTQYF,TGTGCCATCACAGGCCTTGGCAGCGGGGGGGCAGATACGCAGTATTTT
.,TRBD2,16,TRBJ2-3,TRBV7-3,CASSFGTSGGTDTQYF,TGTGCCAGCAGCTTCGGGACTAGCGGGGGAACAGATACGCAGTATTTT
.,.,13,TRBJ2-5,TRBV7-6,CASSPEVGETQYF,TGTGCCAGCAGCCCTGAGGTTGGGGAGACCCAGTACTTC
.,.,14,TRBJ2-3,TRBV20-1,CSASGGGPTDTQYF,TGCAGTGCTAGTGGGGGGGGCCCCACAGATACGCAGTATTTT
.,TRBD1,17,TRBJ2-1,TRBV3-1/TRBV3-2,CASSQEVRGQGINEQFF,TGTGCCAGCAGCCAAGAGGTAAGAGGACAGGGGATCAATGAGCAGTTCTTC
.,.,13,TRBJ2-7,TRBV7-9,CASSLIRGGEQYF,TGTGCCAGCAGCTTAATACGGGGTGGAGAGCAGTACTTC
.,.,15,TRBJ1-3,TRBV5-1,CASSPYLSSGNTIYF,TGCGCCAGCAGCCCATACCTATCGTCTGGAAACACCATATATTTT
once,TRBD1,14,TRBJ1-2,TRBV6-2/TRBV6-3,CASSNRDRDYGYTF,TGTGCCAGCAGCAACCGGGACAGGGACTATGGCTACACCTTC
.,.,12,TRBJ2-5,TRBV29-1,CSVGTVQETQYF,TGCAGCGTTGGGACAGTCCAAGAGACCCAGTACTTC
.,TRBD1,14,TRBJ2-5,TRBV5-4,CASSPGGVGETQYF,TGTGCCAGCAGCCCAGGGGGCGTTGGAGAGACCCAGTACTTC
.,TRBD1,15,TRBJ1-4,TRBV28,CASRTPGGWNEKLFF,TGTGCCAGCAGGACCCCAGGGGGCTGGAATGAAAAACTGTTTTTT
.,.,14,TRBJ1-6,TRBV2,CASSELPSGSPLHF,TGTGCCAGCAGTGAACTCCCCTCAGGTTCACCCCTCCACTTT
.,TRBD2,14,TRBJ2-5,TRBV6-5,CASTLAGTQETQYF,TGTGCCAGCACTCTAGCGGGGACGCAAGAGACCCAGTACTTC
once,.,15,TRBJ2-3,TRBV6-5,CASRGTDRLWDTQYF,TGTGCCAGCAGAGGAACTGACAGGCTCTGGGATACGCAGTATTTT
.,.,14,TRBJ1-5,TRBV27,CASSLLGSNQPQHF,TGTGCCAGCAGTTTATTGGGGAGCAATCAGCCCCAGCATTTT
.,TRBD2,16,TRBJ2-7,TRBV19,CASSISLGLATYEQYF,TGTGCCAGTAGTATAAGCTTGGGACTAGCCACCTACGAGCAGTACTTC
.,TRBD1,15,TRBJ1-6,TRBV5-8,CASSLIEGAYSPLHF,TGTGCCAGCAGCTTGATCGAGGGGGCCTATTCACCCCTCCACTTT
.,.,14,TRBJ1-2,TRBV18,CASSPVPSSYGYTF,TGTGCCAGCTCACCAGTTCCATCGTCCTATGGCTACACCTTC
.,.,15,TRBJ1-3,TRBV7-3,CASSLGPVGGNTIYF,TGTGCCAGCAGCTTAGGACCGGTCGGTGGAAACACCATATATTTT
.,TRBD1,14,TRBJ1-5,TRBV6-5,CASSGTGRDQPQHF,TGTGCCAGCTCCGGGACAGGGAGGGATCAGCCCCAGCATTTT
.,TRBD1,16,TRBJ2-7,TRBV5-6,CASSTQNRDRGLEQYF,TGTGCCAGCAGCACGCAAAACCGGGACAGGGGGCTCGAGCAGTACTTC
.,.,15,TRBJ1-2,TRBV21-1,CASSKVEGALCGYTF,TGTGCCAGCAGCAAAGTTGAGGGGGCGCTCTGTGGCTACACCTTC
few,.,14,TRBJ1-2,TRBV28,CASRAGFDSYGYTF,TGTGCCAGCAGGGCAGGGTTTGATAGCTATGGCTACACCTTC
.,.,12,TRBJ1-2,TRBV6-5,CASSRQDYGYTF,TGTGCCAGCAGCCGACAGGATTATGGCTACACCTTC
.,.,14,TRBJ1-4,TRBV19,CASSGSAWGEKLFF,TGTGCCAGTAGTGGGTCAGCCTGGGGTGAAAAACTGTTTTTT
.,.,14,TRBJ1-2,TRBV27,CASSHGRENYGYTF,TGTGCCAGCAGCCATGGACGGGAAAACTATGGCTACACCTTC
.,.,16,TRBJ2-6,TRBV7-8,CASSPVGGSGANVLTF,TGTGCCAGCAGCCCCGTCGGCGGCTCTGGGGCCAACGTCCTGACTTTC
.,.,10,TRBJ2-3,TRBV29-1,CSVEGDTQYF,TGCAGCGTTGAAGGGGATACGCAGTATTTT
.,.,15,TRBJ1-3,TRBV24-1,CATSDPKGSGNTIYF,TGTGCCACCAGTGATCCCAAGGGTAGTGGAAACACCATATATTTT
.,.,14,TRBJ1-4,TRBV27,CASKRRGYTEKLFF,TGTGCCAGCAAGAGACGAGGGTATACTGAAAAACTGTTTTTT
.,.,12,TRBJ2-7,TRBV5-1,CASGRGVYEQYF,TGCGCCAGCGGAAGGGGAGTCTACGAGCAGTACTTC
.,TRBD1,15,TRBJ1-4,TRBV28,CASSLPGTERRKLFF,TGTGCCAGCAGTTTACCCGGGACAGAGCGGAGAAAACTGTTTTTT
.,.,14,TRBJ2-2,TRBV7-2,CASSLGRGTGELFF,TGTGCCAGCAGCCTGGGGCGGGGTACCGGGGAGCTGTTTTTT
.,.,13,TRBJ1-1,TRBV29-1,CSVYTPMNTEAFF,TGCAGCGTCTATACCCCAATGAACACTGAAGCTTTCTTT
.,.,14,TRBJ1-2,TRBV9,CASSVDGTNYGYTF,TGTGCCAGCAGCGTCGACGGAACTAACTATGGCTACACCTTC
once,TRBD1,15,TRBJ2-7,TRBV6-5,CASSRGQTTSYEQYF,TGTGCCAGCAGTAGGGGACAGACTACCTCCTACGAGCAGTACTTC
once,.,13,TRBJ1-4,TRBV25-1,CASSFGGGEKLFF,TGTGCCAGCTCATTCGGAGGGGGGGAAAAACTGTTTTTT
.,.,14,TRBJ2-5,TRBV2,CASTLSGAEETQYF,TGTGCCAGCACCCTCTCGGGGGCGGAGGAGACCCAGTACTTC
.,.,15,TRBJ1-3,TRBV4-2,CASSQDSRVGNTIYF,TGTGCCAGCAGCCAAGATTCTCGAGTCGGAAACACCATATATTTT
once,.,14,TRBJ1-2,TRBV2,CASSADQGLYGYTF,TGTGCCAGCAGTGCGGATCAGGGTTTATATGGCTACACCTTC
.,.,16,TRBJ1-5,TRBV18,CASSPAGGRSNQPQHF,TGTGCCAGCTCACCAGCAGGAGGAAGGAGCAATCAGCCCCAGCATTTT